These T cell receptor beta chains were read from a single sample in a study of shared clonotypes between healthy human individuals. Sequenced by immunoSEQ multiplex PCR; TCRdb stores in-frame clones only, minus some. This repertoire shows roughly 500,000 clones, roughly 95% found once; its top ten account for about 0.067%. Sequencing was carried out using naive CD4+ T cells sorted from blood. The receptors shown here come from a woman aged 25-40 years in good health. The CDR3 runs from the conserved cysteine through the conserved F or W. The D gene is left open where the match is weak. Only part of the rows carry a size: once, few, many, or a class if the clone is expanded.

CDR3nt: TGTGCCAGCAGGGGGACAGGGCGGCATGGCTACACCTTC; CDR3aa: CASRGTGRHGYTF; abundance: once; v_gene: TRBV6-1; d_gene: TRBD1; j_gene: TRBJ1-2
CDR3nt: TGTGCCAGCAGACAAACCAGGGGTTTGCAGTACTTC; CDR3aa: CASRQTRGLQYF; abundance: NA; v_gene: TRBV28; d_gene: NA; j_gene: TRBJ2-7
CDR3nt: TGTGCCAGTTCGAGAGGATCGGTTGACTCACCCCTCCACTTT; CDR3aa: CASSRGSVDSPLHF; abundance: NA; v_gene: TRBV19; d_gene: NA; j_gene: TRBJ1-6
CDR3nt: TGTGCCAGCAGCCTCCTAGCGGGAGGAATTGGGGCCAACGTCCTGACTTTC; CDR3aa: CASSLLAGGIGANVLTF; abundance: NA; v_gene: TRBV9; d_gene: TRBD2; j_gene: TRBJ2-6
CDR3nt: TGTGCCATCAGCCCCGGTGTTCACACCGGGGAGCTGTTTTTT; CDR3aa: CAISPGVHTGELFF; abundance: NA; v_gene: TRBV10-3; d_gene: NA; j_gene: TRBJ2-2
CDR3nt: TGTGCCAGCAGACCCGACAGGATCTTCAACTATGGCTACACCTTC; CDR3aa: CASRPDRIFNYGYTF; abundance: NA; v_gene: TRBV7-8; d_gene: NA; j_gene: TRBJ1-2
CDR3nt: TGTGCCAGCAGCGTACAGGGCAGCAACACCGGGGAGCTGTTTTTT; CDR3aa: CASSVQGSNTGELFF; abundance: once; v_gene: TRBV9; d_gene: NA; j_gene: TRBJ2-2
CDR3nt: TGTGCCAGCAGTTTAAGGGGAAGGGAGACCTACGAGCAGTACTTC; CDR3aa: CASSLRGRETYEQYF; abundance: NA; v_gene: TRBV27; d_gene: NA; j_gene: TRBJ2-7
CDR3nt: TGTGCCAGCAGCCTGACAGGAAAGGAAGAGACCCAGTACTTC; CDR3aa: CASSLTGKEETQYF; abundance: NA; v_gene: TRBV28; d_gene: NA; j_gene: TRBJ2-5
CDR3nt: TGCGCCAGCAGGCTAGCGGGTACCACCTACAATGAGCAGTTCTTC; CDR3aa: CASRLAGTTYNEQFF; abundance: NA; v_gene: TRBV10-2; d_gene: TRBD2; j_gene: TRBJ2-1
CDR3nt: TGTGCCACCAGCAGAGAACAGGCTTCCTATGGCTACACCTTC; CDR3aa: CATSREQASYGYTF; abundance: NA; v_gene: TRBV15; d_gene: NA; j_gene: TRBJ1-2
CDR3nt: TGTGCCAGCAGTTTACCGGGACAGGGACTCTATGGCTACACCTTC; CDR3aa: CASSLPGQGLYGYTF; abundance: NA; v_gene: TRBV28; d_gene: TRBD1; j_gene: TRBJ1-2
CDR3nt: TGCGCCAGCAGCCCGAGTCCCGGGACAACCAGGGGCACTGAAGCTTTCTTT; CDR3aa: CASSPSPGTTRGTEAFF; abundance: NA; v_gene: TRBV5-1; d_gene: NA; j_gene: TRBJ1-1
CDR3nt: TGTGCCAGCAGCACTGCGGGGGTCAGGGAGACCCAGTACTTC; CDR3aa: CASSTAGVRETQYF; abundance: NA; v_gene: TRBV7-9; d_gene: TRBD2; j_gene: TRBJ2-5
CDR3nt: TGCGCCAGCAGCTTGGTGTCGAGGACAGGGGGCGCGGATGGCTACACCTTC; CDR3aa: CASSLVSRTGGADGYTF; abundance: NA; v_gene: TRBV5-1; d_gene: TRBD1; j_gene: TRBJ1-2
CDR3nt: TGTGCCAGCAAAATACGAGGGAGGCGCAATGAGCAGTTCTTC; CDR3aa: CASKIRGRRNEQFF; abundance: NA; v_gene: TRBV2; d_gene: NA; j_gene: TRBJ2-1
CDR3nt: TGTGCCAGCACCGGACAGGGTTTCAACTATGGCTACACCTTC; CDR3aa: CASTGQGFNYGYTF; abundance: NA; v_gene: TRBV13; d_gene: TRBD1; j_gene: TRBJ1-2
CDR3nt: TGTGCCAGCAGTCCGGGACACTCGGCGAAGGAGACCCAGTACTTC; CDR3aa: CASSPGHSAKETQYF; abundance: once; v_gene: TRBV28; d_gene: NA; j_gene: TRBJ2-5
CDR3nt: TGTGCCAGCTCACCACCCACGGCCCCCAATGAGCAGTTCTTC; CDR3aa: CASSPPTAPNEQFF; abundance: NA; v_gene: TRBV18; d_gene: NA; j_gene: TRBJ2-1
CDR3nt: TGTGCCAGTAGTCCACAGTCCTTGGCTGAGAAACTGTTTTTT; CDR3aa: CASSPQSLAEKLFF; abundance: NA; v_gene: TRBV19; d_gene: NA; j_gene: TRBJ1-4
CDR3nt: TGTGCCAGCAGTTCAACAGGGTCTATCCTCACAGATACGCAGTATTTT; CDR3aa: CASSSTGSILTDTQYF; abundance: NA; v_gene: TRBV28; d_gene: NA; j_gene: TRBJ2-3
CDR3nt: TGCGCCAGCAGCTTGGCCTTTAGCGCGAGCACAGATACGCAGTATTTT; CDR3aa: CASSLAFSASTDTQYF; abundance: NA; v_gene: TRBV5-1; d_gene: NA; j_gene: TRBJ2-3
CDR3nt: TGTGCCAGCAGCACAGGCGGCGGGGCCTACGAGCAGTACTTC; CDR3aa: CASSTGGGAYEQYF; abundance: NA; v_gene: TRBV9; d_gene: NA; j_gene: TRBJ2-7
CDR3nt: TGCAGTTGGACTAGCGGGAGCGAGCAGTACTTC; CDR3aa: CSWTSGSEQYF; abundance: NA; v_gene: TRBV20-1; d_gene: TRBD2; j_gene: TRBJ2-7
CDR3nt: TGTGCCAGCATACAGGGGGCGCGGGAAAAACTGTTTTTT; CDR3aa: CASIQGAREKLFF; abundance: NA; v_gene: TRBV6-1; d_gene: TRBD1; j_gene: TRBJ1-4
CDR3nt: TGTGCCAGCAGTGGTAGGACAGGGCCGGCGGGGGCCCTCCACTTT; CDR3aa: CASSGRTGPAGALHF; abundance: NA; v_gene: TRBV2; d_gene: TRBD1; j_gene: TRBJ1-6
CDR3nt: TGTGCCAGCAGCCAAACCACGGTTTCGGATTGGCCCCAGCATTTT; CDR3aa: CASSQTTVSDWPQHF; abundance: once; v_gene: TRBV4-2; d_gene: NA; j_gene: TRBJ1-5
CDR3nt: TGTGCCAGCAGTTACCAGGGGATGAACACCGGGGAGCTGTTTTTT; CDR3aa: CASSYQGMNTGELFF; abundance: once; v_gene: TRBV6-5; d_gene: NA; j_gene: TRBJ2-2
CDR3nt: TGTGCCAGCAGTACTACCGGACACTACGAGCAGTACTTC; CDR3aa: CASSTTGHYEQYF; abundance: NA; v_gene: TRBV6-6; d_gene: NA; j_gene: TRBJ2-7
CDR3nt: TGTGCCAGCAGCCCAGGACAGGGGCGCTTAACTGAAGCTTTCTTT; CDR3aa: CASSPGQGRLTEAFF; abundance: NA; v_gene: TRBV7-8; d_gene: TRBD1; j_gene: TRBJ1-1
CDR3nt: TGTGCCAGCACCGCACCTCTCTCTGGAAACACCATATATTTT; CDR3aa: CASTAPLSGNTIYF; abundance: NA; v_gene: TRBV6-1; d_gene: NA; j_gene: TRBJ1-3
CDR3nt: TGCGCCAGCAGCCTTGGACTAGCGGCCTCCTACGAGCAGTACTTC; CDR3aa: CASSLGLAASYEQYF; abundance: NA; v_gene: TRBV4-1; d_gene: TRBD2; j_gene: TRBJ2-7
CDR3nt: TGTGCCAGCAGGCCACGGACAGGGCGAAGAAGCAATCAGCCCCAGCATTTT; CDR3aa: CASRPRTGRRSNQPQHF; abundance: once; v_gene: TRBV28; d_gene: TRBD1; j_gene: TRBJ1-5
CDR3nt: TGTGCCAGCAGCTTAACAGGGTTGTCGGTGCGTGGGGCTTTCTTT; CDR3aa: CASSLTGLSVRGAFF; abundance: NA; v_gene: TRBV5-5; d_gene: NA; j_gene: TRBJ1-1
CDR3nt: TGCGCCAGCAAACGCTCCGGACAGAACACCGGGGAGCTGTTTTTT; CDR3aa: CASKRSGQNTGELFF; abundance: NA; v_gene: TRBV4-1; d_gene: NA; j_gene: TRBJ2-2
CDR3nt: TGTGCCAGCAGTTTCCCCGGGAGCGGGAGAGGTAATGAGCAGTTCTTC; CDR3aa: CASSFPGSGRGNEQFF; abundance: NA; v_gene: TRBV28; d_gene: TRBD2; j_gene: TRBJ2-1
CDR3nt: TGCGCCGCGCACAATGAGCAGTTCTTC; CDR3aa: CAAHNEQFF; abundance: NA; v_gene: TRBV10-1; d_gene: NA; j_gene: TRBJ2-1
CDR3nt: TGTGCCACCAGCAGAGAGTTTCCGGGGTACGAGCAGTACTTC; CDR3aa: CATSREFPGYEQYF; abundance: NA; v_gene: TRBV15; d_gene: NA; j_gene: TRBJ2-7
CDR3nt: TGCGCCAGCAGCTCGGGGGCGGGGGCCGGAGCTGAAGCTTTCTTT; CDR3aa: CASSSGAGAGAEAFF; abundance: NA; v_gene: TRBV5-1; d_gene: NA; j_gene: TRBJ1-1
CDR3nt: TGTGCCAGCAGCGTGACTAGCGGGAGTGCAGATACGCAGTATTTT; CDR3aa: CASSVTSGSADTQYF; abundance: NA; v_gene: TRBV4-2; d_gene: TRBD2; j_gene: TRBJ2-3
CDR3nt: TGTGCCAGCAGCTTAGGGTATCAGCCCCAGCATTTT; CDR3aa: CASSLGYQPQHF; abundance: NA; v_gene: TRBV7-9; d_gene: NA; j_gene: TRBJ1-5
CDR3nt: TGTGCCAGCAATAGGGAGGGGCCCTACGAGCAGTACTTC; CDR3aa: CASNREGPYEQYF; abundance: once; v_gene: TRBV2; d_gene: TRBD2; j_gene: TRBJ2-7
CDR3nt: TGTGCCGCCACAGGGGGGGTTCCCTACGAGCAGTACTTC; CDR3aa: CAATGGVPYEQYF; abundance: NA; v_gene: TRBV28; d_gene: NA; j_gene: TRBJ2-7
CDR3nt: TGTGCCAGCAGCTTGTATCAGGGGTCAGCTGGGGCCAACGTCCTGACTTTC; CDR3aa: CASSLYQGSAGANVLTF; abundance: NA; v_gene: TRBV7-9; d_gene: NA; j_gene: TRBJ2-6
CDR3nt: TGTGCCAGCGGCTTTCCCCGGGCAATATACGAGCAGTACTTC; CDR3aa: CASGFPRAIYEQYF; abundance: NA; v_gene: TRBV28; d_gene: NA; j_gene: TRBJ2-7
CDR3nt: TGTGCCAGCAGCCAAGAAAAAGCGCCGAGGGAGACCCAGTACTTC; CDR3aa: CASSQEKAPRETQYF; abundance: NA; v_gene: TRBV4-2; d_gene: NA; j_gene: TRBJ2-5
CDR3nt: TGCGCCAGCAGCCGCAATTCCGGGACCCAGGGGGAAAAACTGTTTTTT; CDR3aa: CASSRNSGTQGEKLFF; abundance: NA; v_gene: TRBV5-1; d_gene: NA; j_gene: TRBJ1-4